One and the same sample provided the 10 T cell receptor beta chains below, sequenced in a study of cytomegalovirus exposure and HLA in healthy donors. PCR amplification relied on 60 Vbeta primers (plus 13 Jbeta primers). The assay was immunoSEQ multiplex PCR, and TCRdb's table has in-frame clones only and misses some. The sample has about 150,000 clones, about 83% seen once. Sequencing used PBMCs. Receptor source: a woman aged 40 to 50 in good health and CMV-seronegative.

This clone turned up a few times. The chain joins TRBV6-5 to TRBJ1-1, with D uncertain. The CDR3 length is 14 residues. Trimming shortened V by 2 bases and J by 3 bases, and 10 bases separated the two germline ends. CDR1 is MNHEY and CDR2 is SVGAGI in the germline V gene. CDR3: CASSYSRSYTEAFF. In DNA, the CDR3 is TGTGCCAGCAGTTACAGTCGGTCGTACACTGAAGCTTTCTTT.

The chain recombines TRBV6-1 with TRBJ2-1; no reliable D call. Germline V gives CDR1 MNHNS, CDR2 SASEGT. The CDR3 sequence is 14 residues long. V was pared by 3 bases and J by 0 bases, with 6 bases between. CDR3 residues: CASSDPSSYNEQFF. CDR3 nucleotide sequence: TGTGCCAGCAGTGATCCGAGCTCCTACAATGAGCAGTTCTTC.

The V and J genes are TRBV5-4 and TRBJ2-1; 8 bases line up with TRBD2. Germline trimming cut 4 bases from V and 6 bases from J; bases unmatched to any gene: 9. The CDR3 runs to 15 residues. Germline loops: CDR1 SGHNT, CDR2 YYREEE (reference sequence). Here the CDR3 DNA reads TGTGCCAGCAGCCCAGCGGGAGTCGAAGGCAATGAGCAGTTCTTC. It specifies CASSPAGVEGNEQFF.

This chain uses TRBV28 with TRBJ2-3, with a weak D call TRBD2 (7 bases). V gave up 5 bases and J gave up 5 bases, with 14 bases separating them. Germline V lookup: CDR1 MDHEN, CDR2 SYDVKM. There are 14 residues in the CDR3. CDR3 sequence (DNA): TGTGCCAGCAGTCCTATTAGGGGGGGAGATACGCAGTATTTT. Translation gives CASSPIRGGDTQYF.

This chain joins TRBV19 and TRBJ1-5; 9 bases map to TRBD1. There are 19 residues in the CDR3. With V trimmed by 3 bases and J by 2 bases, 14 bases remained unmatched. Germline lookup yields CDR1 LNHDA and CDR2 SQIVND (reference sequence). The CDR3 sequence: CASSIKSGQGNFRNQPQHF. The CDR3 DNA sequence: TGTGCCAGTAGTATCAAGTCGGGACAGGGTAATTTTCGCAATCAGCCCCAGCATTTT.

This clone occurred once. The V gene is TRBV4-1, the J gene TRBJ1-2; the D is unclear. The length of the CDR3 is 15 residues. Germline loops: CDR1 MGHRA, CDR2 YSYEKL. V dropped 6 bases and J dropped 0 bases, with 14 bases sitting between them. CDR3 residues: CASRPQEEANYGYTF. The CDR3, as DNA: TGCGCCAGCAGGCCTCAGGAAGAAGCTAACTATGGCTACACCTTC.

The V gene is TRBV21-1, the J gene TRBJ1-5. TRBV21-1 is termed a pseudogene. The CDR3 has 15 amino acids. The CDR3 sequence: CASSERVARDQPQHF. CDR3 nucleotide sequence: TGTGCCAGCAGCGAGAGGGTGGCACGGGATCAGCCCCAGCATTTT.

The sample holds one count of this clone. The V and J genes are TRBV28 and TRBJ1-1; 9 nucleotides agree with TRBD1. CDR1 is MDHEN and CDR2 is SYDVKM in the germline V gene. V lost 5 bases to trimming and J lost 11 bases; unmatched junction nucleotides: 15. The CDR3 covers 15 residues. In DNA, the CDR3 is TGTGCCAGCAGTATCACGGACAGGGGTGGAGTGAACGCTTTCTTT. Encoded protein: CASSITDRGGVNAFF.

The rearrangement uses TRBV5-1 and TRBJ2-1; maybe TRBD1 (6 bases). Germline V CDR1 and CDR2: SGHRS, YFSETQ. V dropped 4 bases and J dropped 1 base, with 9 bases sitting between them. CDR3 length: 14 residues. CDR3 sequence: CASSTQGSYNEQFF. DNA for the CDR3: TGCGCCAGCAGCACACAGGGATCCTACAATGAGCAGTTCTTC.

This clone turned up a few times. V gene TRBV19 combines with J gene TRBJ2-3; 12 positions match TRBD2. The CDR3 spans 15 residues. CDR1 and CDR2 (germline): LNHDA, SQIVND (reference sequence). Trimming removed 6 bases from V and 5 bases from J; junction bases left unmatched: 6. Here the CDR3 reads CASSALAGGGDTQYF. The DNA of the CDR3 is TGTGCCAGTAGCGCACTAGCGGGGGGAGGAGATACGCAGTATTTT.